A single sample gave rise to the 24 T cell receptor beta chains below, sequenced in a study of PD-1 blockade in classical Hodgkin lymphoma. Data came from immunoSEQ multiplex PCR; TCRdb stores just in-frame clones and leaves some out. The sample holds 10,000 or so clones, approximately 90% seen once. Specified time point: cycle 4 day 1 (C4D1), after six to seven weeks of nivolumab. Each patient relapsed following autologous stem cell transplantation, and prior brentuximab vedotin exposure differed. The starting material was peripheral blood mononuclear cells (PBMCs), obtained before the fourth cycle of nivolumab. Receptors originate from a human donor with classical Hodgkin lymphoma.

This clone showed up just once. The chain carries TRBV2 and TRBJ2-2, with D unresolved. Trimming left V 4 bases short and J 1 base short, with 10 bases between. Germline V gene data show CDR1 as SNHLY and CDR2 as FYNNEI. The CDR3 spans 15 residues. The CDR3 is CASSGRVWNTGELFF. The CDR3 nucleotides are TGTGCCAGCAGTGGGAGAGTTTGGAACACCGGGGAGCTGTTTTTT.

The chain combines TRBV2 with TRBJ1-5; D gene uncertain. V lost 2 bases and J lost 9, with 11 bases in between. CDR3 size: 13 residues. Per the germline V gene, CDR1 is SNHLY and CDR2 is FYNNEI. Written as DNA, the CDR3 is TGTGCCAGCAGTGAAAATTCCCCAAGGCCCCAGCATTTT. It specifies CASSENSPRPQHF.

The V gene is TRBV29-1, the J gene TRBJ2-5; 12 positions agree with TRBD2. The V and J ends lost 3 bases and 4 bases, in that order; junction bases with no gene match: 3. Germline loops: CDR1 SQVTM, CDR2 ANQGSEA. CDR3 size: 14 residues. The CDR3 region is CSVDASGGGETQYF. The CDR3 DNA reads TGCAGCGTTGACGCTAGCGGGGGGGGAGAGACCCAGTACTTC.

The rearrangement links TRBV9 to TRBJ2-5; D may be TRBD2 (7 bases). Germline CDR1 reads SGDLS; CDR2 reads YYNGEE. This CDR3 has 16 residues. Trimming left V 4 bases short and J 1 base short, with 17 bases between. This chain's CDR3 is CASSQSGGAPQETQYF. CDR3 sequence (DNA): TGTGCCAGCAGCCAGTCGGGGGGCGCCCCCCAAGAGACCCAGTACTTC.

For the CDR3, the DNA is TGTGCCAGCAGCTTAGGCCCTGGTCGGGGGGACACTGAAGCTTTCTTT. Encoded protein: CASSLGPGRGDTEAFF. This sequence joins TRBV13 and TRBJ1-1; D may be TRBD1 (5 bases). The CDR3 runs 16 residues. V lost 0 bases, J lost 3 bases, and 14 bases lay in between. Per the germline V gene, CDR1 is PRHDT and CDR2 is FYEKMQ (reference sequence).

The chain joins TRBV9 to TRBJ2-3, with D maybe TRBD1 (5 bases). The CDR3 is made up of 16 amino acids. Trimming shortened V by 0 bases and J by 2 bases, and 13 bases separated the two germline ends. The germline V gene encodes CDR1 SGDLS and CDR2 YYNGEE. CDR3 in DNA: TGTGCCAGCAGCGTAGGCACAGGTCAGCACACAGATACGCAGTATTTT. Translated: CASSVGTGQHTDTQYF. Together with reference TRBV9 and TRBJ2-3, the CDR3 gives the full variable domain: DSGVTQTPKHLITATGQRVTLRCSPRSGDLSVYWYQQSLDQGLQFLIQYYNGEERAKGNILERFSAQQFPDLHSELNLSSLELGDSALYFCASSVGTGQHTDTQYFGPGTRLTVL.

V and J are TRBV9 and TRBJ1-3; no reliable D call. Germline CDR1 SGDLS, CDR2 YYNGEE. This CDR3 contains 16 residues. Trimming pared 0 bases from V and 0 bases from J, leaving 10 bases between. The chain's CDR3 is CASSVEAADSGNTIYF. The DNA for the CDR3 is TGTGCCAGCAGCGTAGAAGCGGCCGACTCTGGAAACACCATATATTTT.

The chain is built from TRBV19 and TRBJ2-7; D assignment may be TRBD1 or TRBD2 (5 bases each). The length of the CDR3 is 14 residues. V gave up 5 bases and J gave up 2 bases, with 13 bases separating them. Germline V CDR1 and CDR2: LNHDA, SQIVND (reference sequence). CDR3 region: CASSATPGPYEQYF. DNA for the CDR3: TGTGCCAGTAGTGCCACTCCGGGACCCTACGAGCAGTACTTC. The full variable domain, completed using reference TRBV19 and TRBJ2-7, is DGGITQSPKYLFRKEGQNVTLSCEQNLNHDAMYWYRQDPGQGLRLIYYSQIVNDFQKGDIAEGYSVSREKKESFPLTVTSAQKNPTAFYLCASSATPGPYEQYFGPGTRLTVT.

The DNA for the CDR3 is TGCAGTGCTAGTCAGGGGCGGCGCCAGCATTTT. Translated, it gives CSASQGRRQHF. The chain recombines TRBV20-1 with TRBJ1-5, with D perhaps matching TRBD1 (6 bases). Germline CDR1 reads DFQATT; CDR2 reads SNEGSKA (reference sequence). Trimming left V 3 bases short and J 12 bases short, with 12 bases between. CDR3 length equals 11 residues.

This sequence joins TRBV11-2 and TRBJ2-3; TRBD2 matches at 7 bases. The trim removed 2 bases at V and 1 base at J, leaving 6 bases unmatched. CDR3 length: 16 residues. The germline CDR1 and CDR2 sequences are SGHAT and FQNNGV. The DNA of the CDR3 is TGTGCCAGCAGCTTACTAGTGGGGGGGGGCACAGATACGCAGTATTTT. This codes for CASSLLVGGGTDTQYF.

CDR3 coding DNA: TGTGCCAGCAGCTTAGCGTTGGAGACCCAGTACTTC. It encodes CASSLALETQYF. The chain employs TRBV7-2 and TRBJ2-5; no clear D. The CDR3 is 12 residues long. In germline, CDR1 is SGHTA, CDR2 FQGNSA. Trimming shortened V by 0 bases and J by 5 bases, and 4 bases separated the two germline ends.

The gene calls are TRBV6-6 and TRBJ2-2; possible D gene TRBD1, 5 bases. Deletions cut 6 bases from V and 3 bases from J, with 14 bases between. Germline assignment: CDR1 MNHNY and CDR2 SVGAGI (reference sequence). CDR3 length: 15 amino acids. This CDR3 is CASSPTRVDTGELFF. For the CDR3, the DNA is TGTGCCAGCAGCCCGACCAGGGTGGACACCGGGGAGCTGTTTTTT.

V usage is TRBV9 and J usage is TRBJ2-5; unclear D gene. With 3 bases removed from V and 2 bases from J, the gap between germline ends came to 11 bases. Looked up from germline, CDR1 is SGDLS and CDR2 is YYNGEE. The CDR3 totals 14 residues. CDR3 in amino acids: CASSGTGMQETQYF. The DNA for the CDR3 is TGTGCCAGCAGCGGGACGGGTATGCAAGAGACCCAGTACTTC.

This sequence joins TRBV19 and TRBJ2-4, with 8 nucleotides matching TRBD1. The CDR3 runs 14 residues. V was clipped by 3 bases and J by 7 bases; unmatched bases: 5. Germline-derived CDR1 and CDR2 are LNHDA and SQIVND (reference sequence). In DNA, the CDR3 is TGTGCCAGTAGTATGCCCACAGGGGGGAACATTCAGTACTTC. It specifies CASSMPTGGNIQYF.

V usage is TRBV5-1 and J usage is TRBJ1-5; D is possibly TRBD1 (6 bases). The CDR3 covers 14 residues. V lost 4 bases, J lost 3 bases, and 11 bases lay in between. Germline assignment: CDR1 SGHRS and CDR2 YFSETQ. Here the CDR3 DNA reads TGCGCCAGCAGCGCGGACAGCCTCAATCAGCCCCAGCATTTT. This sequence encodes CASSADSLNQPQHF.

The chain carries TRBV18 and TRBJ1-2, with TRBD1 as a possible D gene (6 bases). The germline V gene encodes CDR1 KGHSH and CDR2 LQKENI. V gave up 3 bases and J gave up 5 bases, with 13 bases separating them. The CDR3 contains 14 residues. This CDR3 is CASSPEQGVYGYTF. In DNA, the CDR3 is TGTGCCAGCTCACCGGAACAGGGTGTATATGGCTACACCTTC.

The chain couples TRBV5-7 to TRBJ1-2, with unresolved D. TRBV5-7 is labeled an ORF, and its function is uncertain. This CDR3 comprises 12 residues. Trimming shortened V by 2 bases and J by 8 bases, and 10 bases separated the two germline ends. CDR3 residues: CASSFQRLGYTF. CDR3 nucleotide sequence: TGTGCCAGCAGCTTTCAGCGACTCGGCTACACCTTC.

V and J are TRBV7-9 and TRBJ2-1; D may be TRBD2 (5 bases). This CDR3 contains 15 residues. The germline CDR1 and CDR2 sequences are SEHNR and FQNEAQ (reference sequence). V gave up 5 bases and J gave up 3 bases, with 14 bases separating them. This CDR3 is CASSPRGTFYNEQFF. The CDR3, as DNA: TGTGCCAGCAGCCCCCGGGGTACCTTCTACAATGAGCAGTTCTTC.

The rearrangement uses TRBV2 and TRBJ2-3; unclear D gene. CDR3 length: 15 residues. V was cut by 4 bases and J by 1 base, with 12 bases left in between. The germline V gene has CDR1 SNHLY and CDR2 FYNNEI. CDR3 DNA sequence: TGTGCCAGCAGTGTGATGGGCGTCGGCACAGATACGCAGTATTTT. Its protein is CASSVMGVGTDTQYF.

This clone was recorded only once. CDR3 sequence: CASSLNTGSRETQYF. The CDR3 DNA sequence: TGTGCCAGCAGCTTAAACACAGGGAGCAGGGAGACCCAGTACTTC. V gene TRBV7-3 combines with J gene TRBJ2-5, with D maybe TRBD1 (6 bases). The CDR3 spans 15 residues. The V and J ends lost 1 base and 5 bases respectively, with 14 bases between them. The germline CDR1 and CDR2 sequences are SGHTA and FQGTGA.

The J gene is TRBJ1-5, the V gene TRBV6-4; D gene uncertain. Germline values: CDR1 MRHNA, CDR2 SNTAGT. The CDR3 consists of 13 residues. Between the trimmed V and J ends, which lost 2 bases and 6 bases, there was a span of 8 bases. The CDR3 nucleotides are TGTGCCAGCAGTGACCACGGAGGTCAGCCCCAGCATTTT. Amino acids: CASSDHGGQPQHF.

Here the CDR3 DNA reads TGTGCCAGCAGCTTAAATGCAGGGAGCGCCGGGGAGCTGTTTTTT. It codes for CASSLNAGSAGELFF. This chain uses TRBV7-8 with TRBJ2-2; D possibly matches TRBD1 or TRBD2 (5 bases each). The CDR3 spans 15 residues. Per the germline V gene, CDR1 is SGHVS and CDR2 is FQNEAQ. V lost 2 bases, J lost 6 bases, and 13 bases lay in between.

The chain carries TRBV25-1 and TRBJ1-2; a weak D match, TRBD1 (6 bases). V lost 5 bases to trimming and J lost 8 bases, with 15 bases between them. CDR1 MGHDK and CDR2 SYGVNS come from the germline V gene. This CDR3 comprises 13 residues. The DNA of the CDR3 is TGTGCCAGCAGTAACAGGGACGAAGGCGGCTACACCTTC. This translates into CASSNRDEGGYTF.

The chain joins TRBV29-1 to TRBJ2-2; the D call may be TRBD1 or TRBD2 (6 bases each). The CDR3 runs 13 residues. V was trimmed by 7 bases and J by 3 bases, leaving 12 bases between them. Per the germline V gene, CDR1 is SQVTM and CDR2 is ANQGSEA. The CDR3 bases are TGCAGCGGATACAGGGAGGACACCGGGGAGCTGTTTTTT. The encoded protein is CSGYREDTGELFF.